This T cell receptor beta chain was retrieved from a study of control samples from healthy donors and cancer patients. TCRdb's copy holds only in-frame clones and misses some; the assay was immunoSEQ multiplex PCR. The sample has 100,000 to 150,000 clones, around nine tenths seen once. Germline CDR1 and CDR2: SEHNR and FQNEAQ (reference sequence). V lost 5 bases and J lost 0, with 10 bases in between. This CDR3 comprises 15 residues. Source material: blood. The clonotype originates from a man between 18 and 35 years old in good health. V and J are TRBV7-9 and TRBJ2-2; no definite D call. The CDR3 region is CASSPRTANTGELFF. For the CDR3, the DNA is TGTGCCAGCAGCCCGCGGACGGCGAACACCGGGGAGCTGTTTTTT. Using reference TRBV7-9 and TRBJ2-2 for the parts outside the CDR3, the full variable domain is DTGVSQNPRHKITKRGQNVTFRCDPISEHNRLYWYRQTLGQGPEFLTYFQNEAQLEKSRLLSDRFSAERPKGSFSTLEIQRTEQGDSAMYLCASSPRTANTGELFFGEGSRLTVL.